One sample yielded the 29 T cell receptor beta chains listed below, sequenced in a study of shared clonotypes between healthy human individuals. Method: immunoSEQ multiplex PCR; TCRdb's copy keeps in-frame clones and lacks some. The table includes about 1 million clones, around four fifths detected once. The specimen was memory CD4+ T cells sorted from blood. This sample's subset: CD45RA-negative fraction. All receptors come from a man younger than 35 in good health.

The chain has TRBV18 and TRBJ2-6, with 9 bases matching TRBD1. V gave up 6 bases and J gave up 2 bases; unmatched junction bases: 11. This CDR3 is 18 amino acids long. CDR1 is KGHSH and CDR2 is LQKENI in the germline V gene. This CDR3 is CASSSLGQGKTGANVLTF. In nucleotides, the CDR3 is TGTGCCAGCTCCTCGCTCGGACAGGGGAAGACTGGGGCCAACGTCCTGACTTTC.

The rearrangement uses TRBV7-2 and TRBJ2-5; D perhaps matches TRBD2 (6 bases). The J call is doubtful: the DNA matches TRBJ2-7 better. From germline, CDR1 is SGHTA and CDR2 FQGNSA. This CDR3 has 14 residues. CDR3 in amino acids: CASSRDFNSYEQYF. The DNA for the CDR3 is TGTGCCAGCAGCCGGGACTTCAACTCCTACGAGCAGTACTTC.

This chain links TRBV5-1 with TRBJ2-4, with 8 bases fitting TRBD2. The CDR3 spans 14 residues. The V and J ends lost 5 bases and 4 bases, in that order; junction bases with no gene match: 5. Germline V gene data show CDR1 as SGHRS and CDR2 as YFSETQ. The CDR3 sequence: CASRLAGGKNIQYF. CDR3 nucleotides: TGCGCCAGCAGGCTAGCGGGTGGAAAAAACATTCAGTACTTC.

This sequence joins TRBV4-1 and TRBJ2-3; 11 bases agree with TRBD2. Trimming removed 1 base from V and 4 bases from J; junction bases left unmatched: 4. The CDR3 length is 16 residues. CDR1 and CDR2 (germline): MGHRA, YSYEKL. The CDR3 loop reads CASSQATSGGADTQYF. The DNA of the CDR3 is TGCGCCAGCAGCCAAGCAACTAGCGGGGGCGCAGATACGCAGTATTTT.

This CDR3 is CASSVGLAGSYNEQFF. Written as DNA, the CDR3 is TGTGCCAGCAGCGTAGGACTAGCGGGATCCTACAATGAGCAGTTCTTC. V usage is TRBV9 and J usage is TRBJ2-1; 11 nucleotides match TRBD2. The CDR3 is 16 residues long. In germline, CDR1 is SGDLS, CDR2 YYNGEE. After removal of 0 bases from V and 1 base from J, the junction contained 0 bases not matched to a gene.

This rearrangement joins TRBV5-1 to TRBJ1-1; D unclear. The germline V gene has CDR1 SGHRS and CDR2 YFSETQ. The CDR3 covers 13 residues. Trimming removed 4 bases from V and 6 bases from J, with 13 bases in between. CDR3 residues: CASSTQTGAEAFF. The CDR3 region has the DNA TGCGCCAGCAGCACGCAGACTGGGGCTGAAGCTTTCTTT.

The CDR3 nucleotides read TGTGCCAGCAGCCGGGCTAGCCTATACAATGAGCAGTTCTTC. Its protein product is CASSRASLYNEQFF. The chain employs TRBV7-6 and TRBJ2-1; D may be TRBD2 (5 bases). Germline V gene lookup returns CDR1 SGHVS and CDR2 FNYEAQ. CDR3 length: 14 residues. The ends were cut back, 5 bases at V and 4 bases at J, with 12 bases in the middle.

The gene calls are TRBV19 and TRBJ1-5, with a possible D match to TRBD1 (5 bases). With 2 bases removed from V and 5 bases from J, the gap between germline ends came to 10 bases. This CDR3 has 14 amino acids. Germline V gene data show CDR1 as LNHDA and CDR2 as SQIVND (reference sequence). CDR3 amino acids: CASSIWGLDQPQHF. For the CDR3, the DNA is TGTGCCAGTAGTATATGGGGACTAGATCAGCCCCAGCATTTT.

This clone has a handful of counts. The J gene is TRBJ2-5, the V gene TRBV6-1; 9 bases map to TRBD2. Per germline, CDR1 MNHNS and CDR2 SASEGT. The CDR3 contains 13 residues. V lost 8 bases to trimming and J lost 5 bases; unmatched junction nucleotides: 6. The CDR3 spells CASSGTSQETQYF. The CDR3, as DNA: TGTGCCAGCTCCGGGACTAGCCAGGAGACCCAGTACTTC.

The V and J genes are TRBV18 and TRBJ1-6; weak D call: TRBD1 (5 bases). CDR1 and CDR2 (germline): KGHSH, LQKENI. This CDR3 has 15 residues. V gave up 3 bases and J gave up 7 bases, with 13 bases separating them. Here the CDR3 reads CASSPTDSPNSPLHF. The CDR3 bases are TGTGCCAGCTCACCTACCGACAGCCCGAATTCACCCCTCCACTTT.

The CDR3 DNA sequence: TGTGCCAGTAACGACAGGGGTGAAACCTACGAGCAGTACTTC. Protein product: CASNDRGETYEQYF. The rearrangement links TRBV19 to TRBJ2-7; the match to TRBD1 covers 8 bases. V lost 7 bases to trimming and J lost 2 bases; unmatched junction nucleotides: 7. The germline V gene encodes CDR1 LNHDA and CDR2 SQIVND (reference sequence). This CDR3 comprises 14 residues.

The rearrangement uses TRBV9 and TRBJ2-7; D might be TRBD1 (6 bases). Trimming took 4 bases from V and 1 from J, leaving 15 bases between them. The germline gives CDR1 SGDLS, CDR2 YYNGEE. The CDR3 is 15 residues long. As DNA, the CDR3 is TGTGCCAGCAGCCTCAGGCAGGGGTCGTCCTACGAGCAGTACTTC. Translation: CASSLRQGSSYEQYF.

V usage is TRBV5-1 and J usage is TRBJ2-2, with 8 bases that match TRBD2. This CDR3 is built from 16 residues. J gave up 4 bases and V 4 bases, and 9 bases lay outside the gene matches. The germline CDR1 and CDR2 sequences are SGHRS and YFSETQ. The CDR3 loop is CASSAARGGVTGELFF. The CDR3 DNA sequence: TGCGCCAGCAGCGCCGCACGGGGGGGCGTCACCGGGGAGCTGTTTTTT.

The chain employs TRBV15 and TRBJ2-5; possible D gene TRBD2, 6 bases. Germline-derived CDR1 and CDR2 are LNHNV and YYDKDF (reference sequence). The CDR3 is 16 amino acids. Trimming took off 1 base at V and 0 bases at J, with 12 bases between the two ends. CDR3 nucleotides: TGTGCCACCAGCAGAGGGCGGCCGGGGGACCAAGAGACCCAGTACTTC. Its translation is CATSRGRPGDQETQYF.

This clone occurred once. The chain is built from TRBV18 and TRBJ1-4; D is perhaps TRBD1 (5 bases). Germline loops: CDR1 KGHSH, CDR2 LQKENI. The CDR3 is 16 amino acids. Trimming removed 4 bases at V and 0 bases at J, with 12 bases between. The CDR3 protein is CASSLPMTATNEKLFF. As DNA, the CDR3 is TGTGCCAGCTCACTACCCATGACAGCAACTAATGAAAAACTGTTTTTT.

This clone was found once. The J gene is TRBJ1-1, the V gene TRBV5-1; TRBD1 is a possible D gene (5 bases). Trimming removed 0 bases at V and 11 bases at J, with 11 bases between. CDR3 length equals 12 residues. CDR1 is SGHRS and CDR2 is YFSETQ in the germline V gene. CDR3 in DNA: TGCGCCAGCAGCTTGGAGCAGGGTCGTGCTTTCTTT. This sequence encodes CASSLEQGRAFF.

CDR3 DNA: TGTGCCATCAGAGAAGCCGGGACAGCGAATTCACCCCTCCACTTT. Amino acid sequence: CAIREAGTANSPLHF. The chain employs TRBV10-3 and TRBJ1-6, with TRBD1 matching over 7 bases. This CDR3 comprises 15 residues. Germline CDR1 and CDR2: ENHRY and SYGVKD. With 6 bases clipped from V and 7 bases from J, the junction kept 9 bases outside the gene matches.

This chain joins TRBV18 and TRBJ2-3; 7 nucleotides align to TRBD2. CDR1 is KGHSH and CDR2 is LQKENI in the germline V gene. The J segment lost 0 bases and the V segment lost 3 bases, leaving 9 bases of the junction unmatched. This CDR3 spans 17 amino acids. CDR3: CASSPRGSGASTDTQYF. Here the CDR3 DNA reads TGTGCCAGCTCACCCCGGGGGAGCGGGGCAAGCACAGATACGCAGTATTTT.

This sequence joins TRBV6-5 and TRBJ2-2; D assignment may be TRBD1 or TRBD2 (5 bases each). This CDR3 region has 16 residues. The V and J ends lost 2 bases and 2 bases respectively, with 12 bases between them. Germline V gene data show CDR1 as MNHEY and CDR2 as SVGAGI. The CDR3 DNA reads as TGTGCCAGCAGTTACGCCGGGACCAAAAACACCGGGGAGCTGTTTTTT. This encodes CASSYAGTKNTGELFF.

A single count supports this clone. V is TRBV11-2 and J is TRBJ1-6; D not resolved. The germline V gene encodes CDR1 SGHAT and CDR2 FQNNGV. V was trimmed by 1 base and J by 10 bases, leaving 11 bases between them. The CDR3 length is 14 residues. CDR3 region: CASSLGPGYSPLHF. The DNA of the CDR3 is TGTGCCAGCAGCTTAGGTCCGGGATACTCACCCCTCCACTTT.

The chain couples TRBV2 to TRBJ2-1; TRBD1 is a possible D gene (5 bases). Looked up from germline, CDR1 is SNHLY and CDR2 is FYNNEI. CDR3 length: 15 residues. V lost 6 bases, J lost 2 bases, and 14 bases lay in between. Here the CDR3 DNA reads TGTGCCAGCAGGGATAGGGGTCAAGCCTACAATGAGCAGTTCTTC. It yields the protein CASRDRGQAYNEQFF.

The CDR3 here is CASSHLGMGYTF. CDR3 nucleotide sequence: TGCGCCAGCAGCCACTTAGGGATGGGCTACACCTTC. The chain joins TRBV4-3 to TRBJ1-2; D unresolved. Germline assignment: CDR1 LGHNA and CDR2 YSLEER. With 3 bases removed from V and 8 bases from J, the gap between germline ends came to 10 bases. The CDR3 covers 12 residues.

The chain combines TRBV7-8 with TRBJ1-2; D gene uncertain. V was clipped by 2 bases and J by 4 bases, with 8 bases between them. The CDR3 is made up of 13 amino acids. Germline values: CDR1 SGHVS, CDR2 FQNEAQ. The CDR3 here is CASSLTGAYGYTF. CDR3 in DNA: TGTGCCAGCAGCTTAACCGGCGCCTATGGCTACACCTTC.

The V and J genes are TRBV4-1 and TRBJ2-5, with a weak D call TRBD2 (6 bases). Germline V CDR1 and CDR2: MGHRA, YSYEKL. There are 14 residues in the CDR3. The ends were cut back, 5 bases at V and 4 bases at J, with 14 bases in the middle. The CDR3 nucleotides read TGCGCCAGCAGCTCGCGACTAGTCGGAGAGACCCAGTACTTC. Protein: CASSSRLVGETQYF.

CDR3 in DNA: TGTGCCTGGAGTCCGGATTCGACAGGGGCCTATGGCTACACCTTC. Translation: CAWSPDSTGAYGYTF. This chain connects TRBV30 to TRBJ1-2; 8 bases line up with TRBD1. The CDR3 loop spans 15 amino acids. V lost 2 bases to trimming and J lost 4 bases; unmatched junction nucleotides: 9. Germline V gene lookup returns CDR1 GTSNPN and CDR2 SVGIG (reference sequence).

V and J are TRBV28 and TRBJ1-1; D remains ambiguous. Germline CDR1 and CDR2: MDHEN and SYDVKM. The CDR3 is 14 residues long. V was shortened by 6 bases and J by 8 bases, with 19 bases between the two germline ends. CDR3 sequence (DNA): TGTGCCAGCAGCCTTCGGGTTTCTCTCCGAGAAGCTTTCTTT. It encodes CASSLRVSLREAFF.

The chain is built from TRBV7-2 and TRBJ2-4, with D possibly being TRBD2 (5 bases). Germline CDR1 and CDR2: SGHTA and FQGNSA. The CDR3 sequence is 13 residues long. Trimming cost V 4 bases and J 3 bases, with 7 bases left between them. Written as DNA, the CDR3 is TGTGCCAGCAGCTGGACTGGCAAAAACATTCAGTACTTC. This sequence encodes CASSWTGKNIQYF.

V gene TRBV7-9 combines with J gene TRBJ1-1; D remains unclear. Trimming shortened V by 4 bases and J by 1 base, and 4 bases separated the two germline ends. The CDR3 has 12 residues. Germline loops: CDR1 SEHNR, CDR2 FQNEAQ (reference sequence). The CDR3 nucleotides are TGTGCCAGCAGCTGGGGGAACACTGAAGCTTTCTTT. This codes for CASSWGNTEAFF.

This clone was detected only once. The chain has TRBV5-6 and TRBJ2-1; D gene unclear. Trimming took off 0 bases at V and 10 bases at J, with 14 bases between the two ends. The CDR3 length is 14 residues. The V gene's germline CDR1 is SGHDT and CDR2 YYEEEE. This CDR3 reads CASSLGVLIREQFF. The CDR3 DNA reads TGTGCCAGCAGCTTGGGGGTACTAATCAGGGAGCAGTTCTTC.